This T cell receptor (beta chain) is from a study of blood T cell repertoires in COVID-19. Measured with immunoSEQ multiplex PCR; TCRdb has only the in-frame clones, and not every one. The profile shows roughly 210,000 clones, about 85% of them singletons. The CDR3 length is 15 residues. Germline CDR1 reads GTSNPN; CDR2 reads SVGIG (reference sequence). V shed 4 bases and J 2 bases; nucleotides not matched to a gene: 4. Sequenced: peripheral blood. The receptor was isolated from an elderly woman with COVID-19, enrolled during active disease. This rearrangement joins TRBV30 to TRBJ2-3, with 12 bases matching TRBD2. CDR3 coding DNA: TGTGCCTGGACCCTAGCGGGGGGGAACACAGATACGCAGTATTTT. Protein product: CAWTLAGGNTDTQYF.